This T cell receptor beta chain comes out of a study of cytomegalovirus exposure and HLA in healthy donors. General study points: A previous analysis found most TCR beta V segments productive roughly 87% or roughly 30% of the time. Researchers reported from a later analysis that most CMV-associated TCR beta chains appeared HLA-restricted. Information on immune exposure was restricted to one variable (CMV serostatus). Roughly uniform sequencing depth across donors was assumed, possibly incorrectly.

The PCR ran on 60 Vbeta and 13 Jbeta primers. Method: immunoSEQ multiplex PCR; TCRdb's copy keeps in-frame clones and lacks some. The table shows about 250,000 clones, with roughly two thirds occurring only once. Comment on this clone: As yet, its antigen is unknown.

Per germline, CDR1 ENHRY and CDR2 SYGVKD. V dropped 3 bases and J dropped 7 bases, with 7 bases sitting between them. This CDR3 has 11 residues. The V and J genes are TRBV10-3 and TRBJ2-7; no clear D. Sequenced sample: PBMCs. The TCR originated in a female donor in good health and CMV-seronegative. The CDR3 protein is CAISESMEQYF. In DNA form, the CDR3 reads TGTGCCATCAGTGAATCTATGGAGCAGTACTTC.